The 28 T cell receptor beta chains reported below all come from one sample, sequenced in a study of regulatory T cells in long-lasting Graves disease. This sample's time point: persistent/refractory GD, antithyroid drugs over 5 years with positive TRAb. PBMCs were the source of the RNA used for TCR sequencing. Sequencing libraries for TCR beta were prepared with iRepertoire HTBI primers and Arm-PCR of CDR3 regions. TCRdb analysed the multiplex PCR reads with MiXCR anew, one entry per CDR3 protein. The data hold a few hundred thousand distinct CDR3 sequences, with 22% observed a single time. Sequences were derived from peripheral blood mononuclear cells (PBMCs), sampled when the disease was refractory, from a patient treated with antithyroid drugs. These receptors all come from a female donor with Graves disease.

Details on this clonotype: A much larger clone lies one base from this, so it may be a read error. The chain recombines TRBV7-2 with TRBJ1-2; D unresolved. CDR3 length: 14 residues. Germline CDR1 SGHTA, CDR2 FQGNSA. With 3 bases removed from V and 2 bases from J, the gap between germline ends came to 10 bases. The DNA of the CDR3 is TGTACCAGCAGCTTCCGGACGGAGAACTATGGCTACACCTTC. Translated: CTSSFRTENYGYTF.

The rearrangement uses TRBV19 and TRBJ1-2; no definite D call. Germline V CDR1 and CDR2: LNHDA, SQIVND (reference sequence). V lost 3 bases and J 7 bases, leaving 12 bases between the germline ends. The CDR3 contains 13 residues. The CDR3 sequence: CASSMVPTLGYTF. DNA for the CDR3: TGTGCCAGTAGTATGGTTCCGACACTTGGCTACACCTTC.

This clonotype was found many times. DNA for the CDR3: TGCAGTGCTAACCAAGATGAAAAACTGTTTTTT. As protein: CSANQDEKLFF. The J gene is TRBJ1-4, the V gene TRBV20-1, with D uncertain. This CDR3 is built from 11 residues. Trimming took 4 bases from V and 6 from J, leaving 6 bases between them. Germline V lookup: CDR1 DFQATT, CDR2 SNEGSKA (reference sequence).

This chain links TRBV12-3 or TRBV12-4 with TRBJ1-5; D not certain. CDR3 length equals 14 residues. With 3 bases removed from V and 6 bases from J, the gap between germline ends came to 12 bases. In DNA, the CDR3 is TGTGCCAGCAGTTTCCCAATCGGGCGTCAGCCCCAGCATTTT. Its translation is CASSFPIGRQPQHF.

This clonotype showed up many times. The V and J genes are TRBV15 and TRBJ2-4, with D maybe TRBD2 (6 bases). Trimming took 1 base from V and 0 from J, leaving 10 bases between them. CDR1 and CDR2 (germline): LNHNV, YYDKDF (reference sequence). This CDR3 comprises 16 residues. Here the CDR3 reads CATSRGAGLAKNIQYF. The CDR3, as DNA: TGTGCCACCAGCAGAGGAGCGGGCCTAGCCAAAAACATTCAGTACTTC.

This clonotype was seen repeatedly, ten times or more. V and J are TRBV11-2 and TRBJ1-6, with D perhaps matching TRBD1 (5 bases). The CDR3 has 15 residues. V was shortened by 4 bases and J by 5 bases, with 12 bases between the two germline ends. Per germline, CDR1 SGHAT and CDR2 FQNNGV. Written as DNA, the CDR3 is TGTGCCAGCAGCTCCCGGGGGGTGGATAATTCACCCCTCCACTTT. Protein product: CASSSRGVDNSPLHF.

The gene calls are TRBV27 and TRBJ1-6, with D unresolved. This CDR3 spans 15 amino acids. The ends were cut back, 1 base at V and 7 bases at J, with 11 bases in the middle. CDR1 is MNHEY and CDR2 is SMNVEV in the germline V gene (reference sequence). The CDR3 loop is CASSLYGPLNSPLHF. CDR3 DNA: TGTGCCAGCAGTTTATACGGTCCGTTGAATTCACCCCTCCACTTT.

This clonotype has ten or more counts. This chain joins TRBV6-1 and TRBJ1-2; D is unresolved. The CDR3 is 15 residues long. Trimming took 3 bases from V and 0 from J, leaving 11 bases between them. CDR1 MNHNS and CDR2 SASEGT come from the germline V gene. CDR3 coding DNA: TGTGCCAGCAGTGAGTGGCAGGCCCCTAACTATGGCTACACCTTC. Translation: CASSEWQAPNYGYTF.

This clonotype was detected ten times or more. V is TRBV7-2 and J is TRBJ2-5, with unresolved D. Germline values: CDR1 SGHTA, CDR2 FQGNSA. CDR3 size: 14 residues. Trimming pared 2 bases from V and 5 bases from J, leaving 12 bases between. CDR3 protein: CASSLTVGSETQYF. CDR3 bases: TGTGCCAGCAGCTTAACGGTAGGGTCGGAGACCCAGTACTTC.

The rearrangement joins TRBV29-1 to TRBJ2-7; D uncertain. CDR3 length equals 14 residues. Germline V CDR1 and CDR2: SQVTM, ANQGSEA. V lost 5 bases and J lost 0, with 14 bases in between. Written as DNA, the CDR3 is TGCAGCGTTCAGGTTCAAGCGAACTCCTACGAGCAGTACTTC. As protein: CSVQVQANSYEQYF.

A note on this clonotype: At one end, the junction sequence differs from germline, possibly due to a read error. The chain carries TRBV27 and TRBJ1-2, with D unresolved. This CDR3 contains 13 residues. In germline, CDR1 is MNHEY, CDR2 SMNVEV (reference sequence). DNA for the CDR3: TGTGCCAGCAGTTTAGGGCGGAACTATGACTACACCTTC. Residues: CASSLGRNYDYTF.

This clonotype has only a few counts. The rearrangement links TRBV30 to TRBJ1-2, with TRBD1 identical over 9 bases. V trimming: 6 bases; J trimming: 2 bases; junction bases outside the gene matches: 7. Germline lookup yields CDR1 GTSNPN and CDR2 SVGIG (reference sequence). This CDR3 spans 14 amino acids. The CDR3 DNA reads as TGTGCCTGCGTTACCGGGACAGGGAACTATGGCTACACCTTC. This codes for CACVTGTGNYGYTF. Full variable domain (outside the CDR3, taken from reference TRBV30 and TRBJ1-2): SQTIHQWPATLVQPVGSPLSLECTVEGTSNPNLYWYRQAAGRGLQLLFYSVGIGQISSEVPQNLSASRPQDRQFILSSKKLLLSDSGFYLCACVTGTGNYGYTFGSGTRLTVV.

The chain uses TRBV6-2 or TRBV6-3 and TRBJ1-4, with 7 nucleotides matching TRBD1. There are 15 residues in the CDR3. V was clipped by 6 bases and J by 3 bases; unmatched bases: 7. CDR1 and CDR2 (germline): MNHEY, SVGEGT. CDR3: CASSLPGTANEKLFF. DNA for the CDR3: TGTGCCAGCAGCCTACCCGGGACAGCTAATGAAAAACTGTTTTTT.

There are many counts of this clonotype. The rearrangement joins TRBV7-8 to TRBJ1-5; TRBD1 agrees at 7 bases. CDR1 SGHVS and CDR2 FQNEAQ come from the germline V gene. The CDR3 extends over 16 amino acids. V trimming: 3 bases; J trimming: 11 bases; junction bases outside the gene matches: 16. The CDR3, as DNA: TGTGCCAGCAGCTTGCCACCCGGGACAGCGAAGTCCGCCCAGCATTTT. Protein sequence: CASSLPPGTAKSAQHF.

The V call is TRBV6-1, the J call TRBJ2-1; 8 positions agree with TRBD1. Germline CDR1 MNHNS, CDR2 SASEGT. The V and J ends lost 5 bases and 4 bases, in that order; junction bases with no gene match: 7. The CDR3 totals 15 residues. CDR3 in DNA: TGTGCCAGCAGTCCCCGGACAGGGATATACAATGAGCAGTTCTTC. Translated, it gives CASSPRTGIYNEQFF.

This clonotype was observed a few times. The chain has TRBV6-2 or TRBV6-3 and TRBJ1-3; no definite D call. CDR1 and CDR2 (germline): MNHEY, SVGEGT. V was cut by 0 bases and J by 0 bases, with 12 bases left in between. The CDR3 contains 17 residues. CDR3 residues: CASSYSYEGFSGNTIYF. CDR3 in DNA: TGTGCCAGCAGTTACTCTTATGAGGGTTTCTCTGGAAACACCATATATTTT.

The chain carries TRBV20-1 and TRBJ1-3; tentative D call: TRBD1 (5 bases). Germline CDR1 and CDR2: DFQATT and SNEGSKA (reference sequence). CDR3 length equals 16 residues. V lost 0 bases to trimming and J lost 0 bases, with 12 bases between them. CDR3: CSARDLRGASGNTIYF. The CDR3 DNA is TGCAGTGCTAGAGATCTTAGGGGAGCCTCTGGAAACACCATATATTTT.

This clonotype showed up many times. The V call is TRBV12-3 or TRBV12-4, the J call TRBJ2-5; TRBD2 agrees at 9 bases. J was trimmed by 4 bases and V by 5 bases; bases with no gene match: 17. The CDR3 has 18 residues. The CDR3 DNA sequence: TGTGCCAGCAGTGGGGGGGGCCCGTTCGGAGCGGGAGGAGAGACCCAGTACTTC. Translating gives CASSGGGPFGAGGETQYF.

As for this clonotype: A much larger clone is a single base away; this may be a read error. J is TRBJ1-2 and V is TRBV7-8; perhaps TRBD1 as D (5 bases). The CDR3 covers 13 residues. The V gene's germline CDR1 is SGHVS and CDR2 FQNEAQ. The CDR3 coding sequence is TGTGCCAGCAGCATAGGGGAGGTCTATGGCTACTCCTTC. Its translation is CASSIGEVYGYSF.

A few counts support this clonotype. The chain joins TRBV5-5 to TRBJ2-5; 12 bases agree with TRBD2. CDR3 length equals 16 residues. Unmatched junction bases numbered 9, after V lost 4 bases and J lost 5 bases. Germline V lookup: CDR1 SGHKS, CDR2 YYEKEE (reference sequence). Here the CDR3 DNA reads TGTGCCAGCAGCCCCGGACTAGCGGGGAAGATCGAGACCCAGTACTTC. Translating it yields CASSPGLAGKIETQYF.

A few counts support this clonotype. The V call is TRBV7-2, the J call TRBJ1-2, with TRBD1 matching over 9 bases. V shed 5 bases and J 6 bases; nucleotides not matched to a gene: 13. Per germline, CDR1 SGHTA and CDR2 FQGNSA. The CDR3 is made up of 16 amino acids. CDR3 loop: CASSPDRGFLAHGYTF. CDR3 DNA sequence: TGTGCCAGCAGCCCCGACAGGGGGTTCTTAGCACATGGCTACACCTTC. Variable domain in full (rest from reference TRBV7-2 and TRBJ1-2): GAGVSQSPSNKVTEKGKDVELRCDPISGHTALYWYRQSLGQGLEFLIYFQGNSAPDKSGLPSDRFSAERTGGSVSTLTIQRTQQEDSAVYLCASSPDRGFLAHGYTFGSGTRLTVV.

In its sample, this clonotype was seen a few times. The rearrangement links TRBV10-3 to TRBJ2-3; D assignment may be TRBD1 or TRBD2 (5 bases each). The CDR3 length is 18 residues. Germline V lookup: CDR1 ENHRY, CDR2 SYGVKD. The V end was cut by 4 bases, the J end by 1 base, with 21 bases between. CDR3 amino acids: CAISGVVGTTRGTDTQYF. The DNA for the CDR3 is TGTGCCATCAGTGGAGTGGTTGGGACGACGAGGGGCACAGATACGCAGTATTTT.

This clonotype turned up a few times. The CDR3 DNA follows: TGTGCCAGCAGTTCGGGACCGAGAACTATGAGCTACACCTTC. Translating gives CASSSGPRTMSYTF. The rearrangement joins TRBV28 to TRBJ1-2, with D perhaps TRBD1 (5 bases). The CDR3 covers 14 residues. From germline, CDR1 is MDHEN and CDR2 SYDVKM. The ends were cut back, 4 bases at V and 9 bases at J, with 18 bases in the middle.

Turning to this clonotype: This clone may be a read error of a much larger clone one base away. This chain joins TRBV2 and TRBJ2-5, with D possibly TRBD2 on 6 matching bases. V gave up 11 bases and J gave up 5 bases, with 21 bases separating them. The length of the CDR3 is 14 residues. Germline values: CDR1 SNHLY, CDR2 FYNNEI. The CDR3 loop reads CACTKDYYWETQYF. The CDR3 nucleotides are TGTGCCTGCACCAAGGACTACTATTGGGAGACCCAGTACTTC.

The chain is built from TRBV5-1 and TRBJ2-5; D is undetermined. Germline V lookup: CDR1 SGHRS, CDR2 YFSETQ. The CDR3 contains 14 residues. V dropped 4 bases and J dropped 3 bases, with 13 bases sitting between them. The CDR3 DNA is TGCGCCAGCAGCCCTGGATGGATGGAAGAGACCCAGTACTTC. This codes for CASSPGWMEETQYF.

This clonotype came up many times. J is TRBJ2-5 and V is TRBV7-2; no reliable D call. The CDR3 covers 15 residues. The V and J ends lost 0 bases and 1 base respectively, with 9 bases between them. Germline CDR1 reads SGHTA; CDR2 reads FQGNSA. CDR3 DNA sequence: TGTGCCAGCAGCTTAGCTGCCACGAGCCAAGAGACCCAGTACTTC. Amino acid sequence: CASSLAATSQETQYF.

Of note for this clonotype: This may stem from a read error, because a much larger clone lies one nucleotide away. The chain joins TRBV10-3 to TRBJ1-6; TRBD1 is a possible D gene (6 bases). Trimming pared 5 bases from V and 4 bases from J, leaving 15 bases between. This CDR3 has 16 residues. Looked up from germline, CDR1 is ENHRY and CDR2 is SYGVKD. Written as DNA, the CDR3 is TGTGCCATCAGTCGCGACCCCCAGGGGTATAATTCACCCCTCCACTTT. Encoded protein: CAISRDPQGYNSPLHF.

Ten or more counts support this clonotype. This chain connects TRBV6-1 to TRBJ1-6; no firm D call. V was pared by 4 bases and J by 6 bases, with 7 bases between. The CDR3 contains 13 residues. Germline CDR1 reads MNHNS; CDR2 reads SASEGT. The CDR3 nucleotides are TGTGCCAGCAGTGGGATGATTAATTCACCCCTCCACTTT. Protein: CASSGMINSPLHF.